The clone carrying this T cell receptor beta chain was detected ten times or more. Its antigen is not identified. The data were taken from a study of T cells in Graves' hyperthyroidism and ophthalmopathy. Those patients with uncontrolled infection, other autoimmune disease, pregnancy or lactation were excluded. The study based diagnoses on clinical symptoms, serum thyroxine and TRAb, thyroid ultrasound and orbital computed tomography. What was amplified from RNA transcripts were TCR beta CDR3 regions. Initially, a first-round RT-PCR of the TCR CDR3 employed the HTBI primer set. TCRdb passed the multiplex PCR reads through MiXCR, listing each CDR3 protein once. Counted here are around 620,000 distinct CDR3 sequences, around 46% occurring once; the ten biggest clones make up 19%. Study-wide points: Most clonotypes expanded in the thyroid (above 0.001) were also present in blood. In simple terms, a model built on 13 V-J features told ophthalmopathy apart from stable hyperthyroidism.

The TCR was taken from an adult woman with Graves' disease, either hyperthyroidism or ophthalmopathy (not recorded which). Sample: peripheral blood or thyroid tissue (not recorded which).

The CDR3 coding sequence is TGCAGTGCTAGAGGCAGGGGTTTCAACTATGGCTACACCTTC. Residues: CSARGRGFNYGYTF. The chain joins TRBV20-1 to TRBJ1-2; weak D call: TRBD1 (6 bases). The CDR3 has 14 residues. Germline CDR1 and CDR2: DFQATT and SNEGSKA (reference sequence). Trimming stripped 1 base from V and 2 bases from J, with 11 bases between.